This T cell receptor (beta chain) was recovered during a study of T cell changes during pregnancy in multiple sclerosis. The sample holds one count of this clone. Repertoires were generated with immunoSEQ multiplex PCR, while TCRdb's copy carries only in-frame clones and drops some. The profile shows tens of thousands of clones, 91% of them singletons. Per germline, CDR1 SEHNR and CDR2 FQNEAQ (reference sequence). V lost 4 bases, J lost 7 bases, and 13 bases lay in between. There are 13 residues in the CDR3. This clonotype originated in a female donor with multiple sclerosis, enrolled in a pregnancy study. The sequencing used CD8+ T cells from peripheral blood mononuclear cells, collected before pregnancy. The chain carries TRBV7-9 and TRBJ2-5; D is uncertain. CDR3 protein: CASSSLVVATQYF. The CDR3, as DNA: TGTGCCAGCAGCTCTCTAGTAGTGGCGACCCAGTACTTC.